Below are 29 T cell receptor beta chains sequenced from a single sample in a study of monozygotic twins with inflammatory bowel disease. TCRdb reprocessed the 5' RACE reads, with one entry per CDR3 protein and no DNA. The sample table sets out 210,000 or so distinct CDR3 sequences. The specimen sequenced was blood. All receptors derive from a human donor with ulcerative colitis or Crohn's disease, or a healthy co-twin of an affected twin (not recorded which).

This CDR3 is CASSLIANYGYTF. The chain has TRBV7-2 and TRBJ1-2. CDR1 SGHTA and CDR2 FQGNSA come from the germline V gene. The CDR3 loop spans 13 amino acids.

The J gene is TRBJ2-5, the V gene TRBV11-2; TCRdb outputs TRBD2, but without DNA this stays unchecked. The CDR3 has 15 amino acids. Germline CDR1 SGHAT, CDR2 FQNNGV. CDR3 amino acids: CASSLERRGQETQYF. Variable domain in full (rest from reference TRBV11-2 and TRBJ2-5): EAGVAQSPRYKIIEKRQSVAFWCNPISGHATLYWYQQILGQGPKLLIQFQNNGVVDDSQLPKDRFSAERLKGVDSTLKIQPAKLEDSAVYLCASSLERRGQETQYFGPGTRLLVL.

The chain has TRBV5-1 and TRBJ2-2; TCRdb reports TRBD1, a call that lacks DNA to check it against. The germline CDR1 and CDR2 sequences are SGHRS and YFSETQ. This CDR3 has 15 amino acids. CDR3: CASSLSQGFDGELFF.

The rearrangement joins TRBV27 to TRBJ2-7. The germline V gene has CDR1 MNHEY and CDR2 SMNVEV (reference sequence). The CDR3 covers 14 residues. This chain's CDR3 is CASSLSGKGYEQYF.

The chain recombines TRBV18 with TRBJ1-1. CDR3 size: 17 residues. Germline CDR1 KGHSH, CDR2 LQKENI. CDR3 residues: CASSHREGPIPNTEAFF.

The CDR3: CASSLGQLRREQFF. The chain is built from TRBV5-4 and TRBJ2-1; TCRdb's D call, TRBD1, is unchecked because there is no DNA. CDR3 length equals 14 residues. The germline V gene has CDR1 SGHNT and CDR2 YYREEE (reference sequence).

This rearrangement joins TRBV5-1 to TRBJ2-7; absent DNA, TCRdb's TRBD2 call cannot be checked. Germline CDR1 and CDR2: SGHRS and YFSETQ. This CDR3 has 14 residues. The CDR3 here is CASSAGADSYEQYF.

This chain joins TRBV6-1 and TRBJ2-1; without DNA, the TCRdb call of TRBD2 cannot be checked. Germline V gives CDR1 MNHNS, CDR2 SASEGT. The CDR3 totals 15 residues. The CDR3 loop is CASSQTSGPYNEQFF.

The chain recombines TRBV4-2 with TRBJ1-5. Germline values: CDR1 LGHNA, CDR2 YNFKEQ. The CDR3 totals 14 residues. The CDR3 loop reads CASSQDLSNQPQHF.

V usage is TRBV5-1 and J usage is TRBJ2-1; the TRBD1 assignment by TCRdb is unverifiable without DNA. CDR1 and CDR2 from the germline V gene are SGHRS and YFSETQ. The CDR3 is 14 amino acids. CDR3 sequence reads: CASSPQTVNNEQFF. The full variable domain, in which reference TRBV5-1 and TRBJ2-1 provide the parts outside the CDR3, is KAGVTQTPRYLIKTRGQQVTLSCSPISGHRSVSWYQQTPGQGLQFLFEYFSETQRNKGNFPGRFSGRQFSNSRSEMNVSTLELGDSALYLCASSPQTVNNEQFFGPGTRLTVL.

The chain couples TRBV28 to TRBJ2-4; TCRdb returns TRBD2, unconfirmable since there is no DNA. The CDR3 consists of 15 residues. Germline CDR1 is MDHEN and CDR2 is SYDVKM. CDR3 sequence reads: CASSFTSGGGNIQYF.

The V call is TRBV15, the J call TRBJ1-2. From germline, CDR1 is LNHNV and CDR2 YYDKDF (reference sequence). The CDR3 runs to 16 residues. This chain's CDR3 is CATSREREFLRNGYTF.

V is TRBV4-1 and J is TRBJ1-5. The CDR3 is 19 amino acids. CDR1 and CDR2 from the germline V gene are MGHRA and YSYEKL. CDR3 sequence: CASSQDRRTSEGSNQPQHF.

This chain uses TRBV20-1 with TRBJ1-6. The germline V gene has CDR1 DFQATT and CDR2 SNEGSKA (reference sequence). The CDR3 has 15 residues. CDR3 sequence reads: CSARAASSYNSPLHF.

This chain joins TRBV3-1 and TRBJ1-5. This CDR3 has 15 amino acids. Germline CDR1 LGHDT, CDR2 YNNKEL (reference sequence). This CDR3 reads CASSQDPRSNQPQHF.

CDR3 amino acids: CASSRGGAETQYF. V is TRBV3-1 and J is TRBJ2-5; there is no DNA to check the TCRdb D call of TRBD1. Germline values: CDR1 LGHDT, CDR2 YNNKEL (reference sequence). This CDR3 is 13 amino acids long.

V gene TRBV5-1 combines with J gene TRBJ1-1; the TRBD1 assignment by TCRdb is unverifiable without DNA. This CDR3 comprises 14 residues. Germline V gene lookup returns CDR1 SGHRS and CDR2 YFSETQ. The CDR3 here is CASSLGQPGTEAFF.

The chain links TRBV18 to TRBJ2-5. CDR3 size: 14 residues. The germline CDR1 and CDR2 sequences are KGHSH and LQKENI. This chain's CDR3 is CASSPLRFQETQYF.

The CDR3 here is CASLSLSEGNTIYF. The J gene is TRBJ1-3, the V gene TRBV7-9. CDR1 is SEHNR, CDR2 FQNEAQ, per germline (reference sequence). The CDR3 consists of 14 residues. Variable domain in full (rest from reference TRBV7-9 and TRBJ1-3): DTGVSQNPRHKITKRGQNVTFRCDPISEHNRLYWYRQTLGQGPEFLTYFQNEAQLEKSRLLSDRFSAERPKGSFSTLEIQRTEQGDSAMYLCASLSLSEGNTIYFGEGSWLTVV.

The chain recombines TRBV20-1 with TRBJ1-5; the D call of TRBD1 rests on TCRdb alone, since no DNA is present to check it. The CDR3 runs 14 residues. Germline CDR1 DFQATT, CDR2 SNEGSKA (reference sequence). Here the CDR3 reads CSASTGGMGQPQHF.

The chain links TRBV7-3 to TRBJ2-3; TCRdb's D call, TRBD2, is unchecked because there is no DNA. The CDR3 length is 16 residues. Germline CDR1 and CDR2: SGHTA and FQGTGA. CDR3 region: CASSFYPSGGPDTQYF.

The chain uses TRBV10-3 and TRBJ2-7. Germline V CDR1 and CDR2: ENHRY, SYGVKD. The CDR3 runs to 13 residues. CDR3 region: CAISVDTAYEQYF.

This chain links TRBV23-1 with TRBJ2-5; as DNA is missing, the TRBD2 call by TCRdb cannot be tested. TRBV23-1 belongs to the ORF category, with a function that is uncertain. The CDR3 covers 12 residues. The CDR3 reads CASRWEGETQYF.

The chain employs TRBV12-3 or TRBV12-4 and TRBJ2-5; TCRdb's D call of TRBD1 is untestable without DNA. The CDR3 runs to 14 residues. CDR3 sequence: CASSLTGGRETQYF.

The chain has TRBV6-1 and TRBJ1-1; the D call from TCRdb, TRBD1, cannot be confirmed without DNA. This CDR3 contains 15 residues. From germline, CDR1 is MNHNS and CDR2 SASEGT. The CDR3 protein is CASSEAGRGLAEAFF.

The rearrangement uses TRBV5-1 and TRBJ2-2; no DNA is available, so the TRBD2 call from TCRdb remains unchecked. CDR1 is SGHRS and CDR2 is YFSETQ in the germline V gene. This CDR3 spans 14 amino acids. CDR3 in amino acids: CASSGTSGTGELFF. Together with reference TRBV5-1 and TRBJ2-2, the CDR3 gives the full variable domain: KAGVTQTPRYLIKTRGQQVTLSCSPISGHRSVSWYQQTPGQGLQFLFEYFSETQRNKGNFPGRFSGRQFSNSRSEMNVSTLELGDSALYLCASSGTSGTGELFFGEGSRLTVL.

The chain joins TRBV5-1 to TRBJ2-7; the TCRdb D gene call, TRBD1, has no DNA to confirm it. The CDR3 covers 14 residues. Germline CDR1 SGHRS, CDR2 YFSETQ. The CDR3 reads CASSKDISSYEQYF.

V usage is TRBV7-2 and J usage is TRBJ1-3. The CDR3 contains 15 residues. Germline V gene data show CDR1 as SGHTA and CDR2 as FQGNSA. The CDR3 sequence is CASSWGQNSGNTIYF.

The chain links TRBV7-9 to TRBJ1-2. The CDR3 extends over 15 amino acids. The germline gives CDR1 SEHNR, CDR2 FQNEAQ (reference sequence). The CDR3: CASSAHKQGVDGYTF.